The 10 T cell receptor beta chains below were found in one sample sequenced in a study of blood T cell repertoires in COVID-19. TCRdb's table, derived via immunoSEQ multiplex PCR, lists solely in-frame clones and lacks some. The sample carries around 97,000 clones, 85% to 90% recorded once. Material for sequencing was peripheral blood. Receptors were obtained from a human donor in a cohort sampled during active COVID-19.

The gene calls are TRBV7-9 and TRBJ1-2; D gene ambiguous. Trimming left V 5 bases short and J 2 bases short, with 6 bases between. The CDR3 is 12 residues long. The V gene's germline CDR1 is SEHNR and CDR2 FQNEAQ (reference sequence). CDR3 nucleotide sequence: TGTGCCAGCAGCGGGCAGAACTATGGCTACACCTTC. Amino acids: CASSGQNYGYTF.

This sequence joins TRBV9 and TRBJ2-3; 8 bases match TRBD2. The CDR3 totals 16 residues. After removal of 4 bases from V and 5 bases from J, the junction contained 12 bases not matched to a gene. Germline CDR1 and CDR2: SGDLS and YYNGEE. The CDR3 protein is CASSPRSSGVIDTQYF. The CDR3, as DNA: TGTGCCAGCAGCCCTCGGAGTAGCGGGGTGATAGATACGCAGTATTTT.

This rearrangement joins TRBV11-2 to TRBJ1-1, with D perhaps matching TRBD1 (5 bases). CDR1 and CDR2 (germline): SGHAT, FQNNGV. The CDR3 spans 15 residues. V was clipped by 2 bases and J by 1 base, with 11 bases between them. This CDR3 is CASSLMGQTNTEAFF. In DNA form, the CDR3 reads TGTGCCAGCAGCTTAATGGGGCAGACGAACACTGAAGCTTTCTTT.

The chain employs TRBV30 and TRBJ1-1, with D possibly TRBD1 on 6 matching bases. The germline gives CDR1 GTSNPN, CDR2 SVGIG (reference sequence). Trimming took 2 bases from V and 7 from J, leaving 11 bases between them. The CDR3 length is 12 residues. In DNA, the CDR3 is TGTGCCTGGAGTCCGTACAGGGATGAAGCTTTCTTT. It is translated as CAWSPYRDEAFF.

The chain uses TRBV7-9 and TRBJ2-1; 11 bases align to TRBD2. This CDR3 has 16 amino acids. J lost 4 bases, V lost 1 base, and 3 bases had no gene match. From germline, CDR1 is SEHNR and CDR2 FQNEAQ (reference sequence). This chain's CDR3 is CASSLVGLADYNEQFF. In DNA, the CDR3 is TGTGCCAGCAGCTTAGTGGGACTAGCGGATTACAATGAGCAGTTCTTC.

The chain carries TRBV2 and TRBJ2-3; 8 bases fit TRBD2. The CDR3 consists of 15 residues. Per the germline V gene, CDR1 is SNHLY and CDR2 is FYNNEI. Unmatched junction bases numbered 5, after V lost 5 bases and J lost 1 base. CDR3: CASSLGLAGTDTQYF. The CDR3 DNA follows: TGTGCCAGCAGTCTTGGACTAGCCGGCACAGATACGCAGTATTTT.

This sequence joins TRBV18 and TRBJ1-6; 8 nucleotides agree with TRBD1. J gave up 8 bases and V 3 bases, and 6 bases lay outside the gene matches. CDR1 is KGHSH, CDR2 LQKENI, per germline. This CDR3 spans 15 amino acids. As DNA, the CDR3 is TGTGCCAGCTCACCTATACAGGGGGAAGATTCACCCCTCCACTTT. Its protein product is CASSPIQGEDSPLHF.

This chain joins TRBV12-3 or TRBV12-4 and TRBJ2-7; D gene uncertain. The V and J ends lost 5 bases and 2 bases respectively, with 4 bases between them. This CDR3 is 11 amino acids long. The DNA for the CDR3 is TGTGCCAGCAGTCGTACCTACGAGCAGTACTTC. Translation: CASSRTYEQYF.

The V and J genes are TRBV19 and TRBJ2-7; 8 bases are a match to TRBD1. V dropped 4 bases and J dropped 5; count of bases not matched to a gene: 4. The CDR3 is made up of 13 amino acids. CDR1 and CDR2 (germline): LNHDA, SQIVND (reference sequence). In DNA, the CDR3 is TGTGCCAGTAGTAAGGACAGGGTCAACGAGCAGTACTTC. It codes for CASSKDRVNEQYF.

Comment on this clone: The junction differs from germline at one of its ends, possibly a read error. This sequence joins TRBV18 and TRBJ2-7; D unresolved. This CDR3 is 16 amino acids long. CDR1 KGHSH and CDR2 LQKENI come from the germline V gene. CDR3 nucleotide sequence: TGTGCCAGCTCACCAGGAGTTGGAAGGAACTCCTACGGGCAGTACTTC. Its protein product is CASSPGVGRNSYGQYF.